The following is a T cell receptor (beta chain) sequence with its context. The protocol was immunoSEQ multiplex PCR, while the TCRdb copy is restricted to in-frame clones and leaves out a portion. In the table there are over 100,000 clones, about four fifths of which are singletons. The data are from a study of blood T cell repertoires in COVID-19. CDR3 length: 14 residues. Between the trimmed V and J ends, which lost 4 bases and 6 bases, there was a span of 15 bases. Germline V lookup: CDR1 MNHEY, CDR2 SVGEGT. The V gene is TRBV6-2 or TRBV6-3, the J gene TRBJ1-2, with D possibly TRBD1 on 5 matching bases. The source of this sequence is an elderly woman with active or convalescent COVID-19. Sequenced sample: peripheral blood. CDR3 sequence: CASSLDRVQDGYTF. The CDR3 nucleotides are TGTGCCAGCAGTTTAGACAGAGTACAAGATGGCTACACCTTC.